The 20 T cell receptor beta chains reported below all come from one sample, sequenced in a study of blood T cell repertoires in COVID-19 (dated by TCRdb to 2020 to 2021). Library preparation employed the immunoSEQ multiplex PCR assay. TCRdb's version of the immuneACCESS table is confined to in-frame rearrangements and falls short of the full clone set. An unresolved V gene accounts for under half of the shortfall where checked; the remainder is of unknown origin. The sample table contains 210,000 or so clones; only one count was recorded for roughly 80% of them. The ten biggest clones cover approximately 5.3% of the sample. The sample consisted of peripheral blood. All receptors derive from a human donor in a cohort sampled during active COVID-19.

The J gene is TRBJ2-3, the V gene TRBV14; weak D call: TRBD2 (5 bases). The germline CDR1 and CDR2 sequences are SGHDN and FVKESK. With 4 bases removed from V and 2 bases from J, the gap between germline ends came to 13 bases. The CDR3 length is 15 residues. The CDR3 nucleotides read TGTGCCAGCAGCCCGAGCGGACCTCTCACAGATACGCAGTATTTT. It specifies CASSPSGPLTDTQYF.

The gene calls are TRBV29-1 and TRBJ1-2; unclear D gene. The CDR3 extends over 10 amino acids. Trimming cost V 4 bases and J 6 bases, with 6 bases left between them. CDR1 is SQVTM and CDR2 is ANQGSEA in the germline V gene. The CDR3 sequence is CSVGPDGYTF. The CDR3 DNA reads as TGCAGCGTTGGTCCAGATGGCTACACCTTC.

In DNA, the CDR3 is TGTGCCAGCAGTTTGAACAGGGTTGCCACTGAAGCTTTCTTT. Protein: CASSLNRVATEAFF. The chain has TRBV27 and TRBJ1-1; the D gene is possibly TRBD1 (6 bases). CDR1 is MNHEY, CDR2 SMNVEV, per germline (reference sequence). V dropped 3 bases and J dropped 4 bases, with 12 bases sitting between them. The CDR3 runs 14 residues.

This chain links TRBV4-3 with TRBJ1-3; D possibly corresponds to TRBD1 (5 bases). Germline V gene sequence: CDR1 LGHNA, CDR2 YSLEER. CDR3 length: 15 amino acids. V lost 0 bases and J 0 bases, leaving 6 bases between the germline ends. In DNA form, the CDR3 reads TGCGCCAGCAGCCAAGACAGGGTCTCTGGAAACACCATATATTTT. The encoded protein is CASSQDRVSGNTIYF.

This clone has more than one count but fewer than ten. The V and J genes are TRBV28 and TRBJ2-7, with 9 bases identical to TRBD2. This CDR3 spans 17 amino acids. The V and J ends lost 4 bases and 2 bases, in that order; junction bases with no gene match: 12. Per the germline V gene, CDR1 is MDHEN and CDR2 is SYDVKM. The DNA of the CDR3 is TGTGCCAGCAGTTCCCCCTTAAGACTAGCGGTTACCTACGAGCAGTACTTC. Translated: CASSSPLRLAVTYEQYF. Together with reference TRBV28 and TRBJ2-7, the CDR3 gives the full variable domain: DVKVTQSSRYLVKRTGEKVFLECVQDMDHENMFWYRQDPGLGLRLIYFSYDVKMKEKGDIPEGYSVSREKKERFSLILESASTNQTSMYLCASSSPLRLAVTYEQYFGPGTRLTVT.

The chain recombines TRBV11-2 with TRBJ2-7, with D possibly TRBD1 on 6 matching bases. The CDR3 runs to 16 residues. In germline, CDR1 is SGHAT, CDR2 FQNNGV. Trimming removed 1 base at V and 0 bases at J, with 13 bases between. CDR3 loop: CASSLAAGVSSYEQYF. The DNA for the CDR3 is TGTGCCAGCAGCTTAGCCGCAGGGGTTTCCTCCTACGAGCAGTACTTC.

A word on this clone: One end of the junction does not line up with germline, which may come from a read error. V and J are TRBV7-9 and TRBJ2-7; 11 bases are shared with TRBD2. Germline V gene data show CDR1 as SEHNR and CDR2 as FQNEAQ (reference sequence). The CDR3 has 14 residues. CDR3 region: CASSIAGTSGEQYF. For the CDR3, the DNA is TGTGCCAGCAGCATAGCCGGGACTAGCGGTGAGCAGTACTTC.

The chain combines TRBV19 with TRBJ2-3; no clear D. CDR3 length: 15 residues. V was clipped by 4 bases and J by 0 bases, with 11 bases between them. In germline, CDR1 is LNHDA, CDR2 SQIVND (reference sequence). CDR3 nucleotide sequence: TGTGCCAGTAGTAAGTCGGTAGCTAGCACAGATACGCAGTATTTT. Protein sequence: CASSKSVASTDTQYF. The entire variable domain, with the rest obtained from reference TRBV19 and TRBJ2-3, is as follows: DGGITQSPKYLFRKEGQNVTLSCEQNLNHDAMYWYRQDPGQGLRLIYYSQIVNDFQKGDIAEGYSVSREKKESFPLTVTSAQKNPTAFYLCASSKSVASTDTQYFGPGTRLTVL.

To note about this clone: Its ends do not fully match the called genes, so a read error is possible. The chain couples TRBV19 to TRBJ2-6; TRBD1 agrees at 11 bases. Germline V gene lookup returns CDR1 LNHDA and CDR2 SQIVND (reference sequence). This CDR3 region has 20 residues. CDR3 coding DNA: TGTGCCAGTAGTCTCGGACAGGGGGCCATTATAACTTTTGGGACCAACGTCCTGACTTTC. Its translation: CASSLGQGAIITFGTNVLTF.

J is TRBJ1-5 and V is TRBV27, with 10 bases that match TRBD1. The germline CDR1 and CDR2 sequences are MNHEY and SMNVEV (reference sequence). With V trimmed by 5 bases and J by 7 bases, 5 bases remained unmatched. This CDR3 is 14 amino acids long. CDR3 nucleotides: TGTGCCAGCAGTCGGGACAGGGGAAGCCAGCCCCAGCATTTT. Amino acids: CASSRDRGSQPQHF.

The chain carries TRBV27 and TRBJ1-3; no clear D. This CDR3 region has 17 residues. V lost 1 base and J lost 0, with 13 bases in between. CDR1 and CDR2 (germline): MNHEY, SMNVEV (reference sequence). CDR3 region: CASSLWVAEISGNTIYF. CDR3 DNA: TGTGCCAGCAGTTTATGGGTGGCGGAAATCTCTGGAAACACCATATATTTT.

Turning to this clone: Within the sample, other DNA sequences also encode this same CDR3. V usage is TRBV18 and J usage is TRBJ2-7, with D perhaps TRBD2 (5 bases). Trimming shortened V by 0 bases and J by 1 base, and 7 bases separated the two germline ends. In germline, CDR1 is KGHSH, CDR2 LQKENI. This CDR3 has 14 amino acids. This CDR3 is CASSPPGRSYEQYF. CDR3 coding DNA: TGTGCCAGCTCACCACCAGGGAGATCCTACGAGCAGTACTTC. The full variable domain, completed using reference TRBV18 and TRBJ2-7, is NAGVMQNPRHLVRRRGQEARLRCSPMKGHSHVYWYRQLPEEGLKFMVYLQKENIIDESGMPKERFSAEFPKEGPSILRIQQVVRGDSAAYFCASSPPGRSYEQYFGPGTRLTVT.

The genes are TRBV29-1 and TRBJ2-1, with 7 bases lining up with TRBD2. V shed 7 bases and J 4 bases; nucleotides not matched to a gene: 7. This CDR3 is built from 13 residues. From germline, CDR1 is SQVTM and CDR2 ANQGSEA. Written as DNA, the CDR3 is TGCAGCGGGGTGGGACTAAGTTACAATGAGCAGTTCTTC. Its translation is CSGVGLSYNEQFF.

This clone was detected a few times. The V gene is TRBV18, the J gene TRBJ1-2, with TRBD1 as a possible D gene (5 bases). V lost 2 bases and J lost 8, with 12 bases in between. The CDR3 extends over 13 amino acids. The germline gives CDR1 KGHSH, CDR2 LQKENI. Written as DNA, the CDR3 is TGTGCCAGCTCACCAAGCGACAGTCGGGGCTACACCTTC. It is translated as CASSPSDSRGYTF.

The V call is TRBV5-1, the J call TRBJ2-1, with 8 positions matching TRBD2. J lost 6 bases, V lost 1 base, and 6 bases had no gene match. There are 15 residues in the CDR3. Germline loops: CDR1 SGHRS, CDR2 YFSETQ. CDR3 in DNA: TGCGCCAGCAGCTTGAGGAGCGGGAGCCTCAATGAGCAGTTCTTC. As protein: CASSLRSGSLNEQFF. The full variable domain, its missing parts supplied by reference TRBV5-1 and TRBJ2-1, is KAGVTQTPRYLIKTRGQQVTLSCSPISGHRSVSWYQQTPGQGLQFLFEYFSETQRNKGNFPGRFSGRQFSNSRSEMNVSTLELGDSALYLCASSLRSGSLNEQFFGPGTRLTVL.

This sequence joins TRBV6-2 or TRBV6-3 and TRBJ1-2, with 11 bases that match TRBD1. Trimming cost V 6 bases and J 10 bases; bases outside gene matches: 4. The CDR3 runs to 12 residues. Germline loops: CDR1 MNHEY, CDR2 SVGEGT. The CDR3 region has the DNA TGTGCCAGCAGCGGGACAGGGGGTGCCTACACCTTC. It codes for CASSGTGGAYTF.

The chain is built from TRBV2 and TRBJ1-5; D might be TRBD1 (5 bases). CDR3 size: 14 residues. V lost 4 bases, J lost 6 bases, and 13 bases lay in between. Germline values: CDR1 SNHLY, CDR2 FYNNEI. The CDR3: CASSVGGASQPQHF. CDR3 nucleotide sequence: TGTGCCAGCAGTGTGGGAGGGGCTAGTCAGCCCCAGCATTTT.

With regard to this clone: A much bigger clone sits one base away, suggesting this may be a read error. Other DNA sequences in this specimen translate into the identical CDR3. The chain recombines TRBV9 with TRBJ1-1; D not certain. CDR3 size: 13 residues. The V gene lost 2 bases and the J gene lost 0 bases, with 5 bases spanning the gap. The germline gives CDR1 SGDLS, CDR2 YYNGEE. DNA for the CDR3: TGTGCCAGCAGCGTCGCGGTGAACACTGAAGCTTTCTTT. It yields the protein CASSVAVNTEAFF. Combining the CDR3 with reference TRBV9 and TRBJ1-1 gives the whole variable domain DSGVTQTPKHLITATGQRVTLRCSPRSGDLSVYWYQQSLDQGLQFLIQYYNGEERAKGNILERFSAQQFPDLHSELNLSSLELGDSALYFCASSVAVNTEAFFGQGTRLTVV.

The gene calls are TRBV30 and TRBJ1-6; 8 bases line up with TRBD1. V gave up 1 base and J gave up 9 bases; unmatched junction bases: 11. This CDR3 region has 16 residues. Germline lookup yields CDR1 GTSNPN and CDR2 SVGIG (reference sequence). CDR3 bases: TGTGCCTGGAGTGCGGACAGGGTAGGAAGGGCTTCACCCCTCCACTTT. Its translation is CAWSADRVGRASPLHF.

The gene calls are TRBV5-4 and TRBJ2-1, with 11 bases identical to TRBD2. V shed 9 bases and J 4 bases; nucleotides not matched to a gene: 12. CDR1 is SGHNT and CDR2 is YYREEE in the germline V gene (reference sequence). The CDR3 spans 16 residues. As DNA, the CDR3 is TGTGCCACCGCGGGGGGAGCTAGCGGGGGGTACAATGAGCAGTTCTTC. Its translation: CATAGGASGGYNEQFF.